This T cell receptor (beta chain) originates from a study of response to subunit inactivated influenza vaccine. A single record per CDR3 protein comes from TCRdb applying MiXCR to the RT-PCR reads. The sample carries about 310,000 distinct CDR3 sequences, 20% to 25% recorded once. Whole-study findings and limits: A suggestion made by the authors is that each seasonal influenza vaccination recruits few new T cells.

Trimming shortened V by 6 bases and J by 0 bases, and 9 bases separated the two germline ends. The germline V gene encodes CDR1 LNHDA and CDR2 SQIVND (reference sequence). This CDR3 contains 14 residues. This clonotype was seen a handful of times. Its matching antigen is unknown. The clonotype comes from a man aged 50-75 years who received an inactivated influenza vaccine. This specimen was PBMCs from blood, taken about 20 months after vaccination. The chain links TRBV19 to TRBJ1-5; D is undetermined. The CDR3, as DNA: TGTGCCAGTAGCGTCTACTATAGCAATCAGCCCCAGCATTTT. It translates to CASSVYYSNQPQHF.